The T cell receptor beta chain described here comes from a study of vaccination effects on CD4 cells after COVID-19. Sequencing used immunoSEQ multiplex PCR; TCRdb keeps in-frame clones, though not all of them. The sample comprises fewer than 55,000 clones, 79% of which are singletons, and approximately 6% rests with the top ten. With the ViraFEST assay, the study expanded antigen-specific CD4+ T cells using viral peptide pools, then sequenced them. Subsequent to roughly 9 days of culture, CD4+ T cells were isolated. Vaccinated participants had no history of SARS-CoV-2 infection and tested negative for nucleocapsid antibodies. CDR1 and CDR2 (germline): SGHRS, YFSETQ. This CDR3 is built from 15 residues. Trimming took off 0 bases at V and 1 base at J, with 10 bases between the two ends. In the case of this clone: The antigen is not known.

Here the sequenced sample was CD4+ T cells from PBMCs cultured with HCoV-OC43 spike peptides, taken before COVID-19 vaccination. Subset of the sample: HCoV-OC43 spike overlapping peptide pool stimulation. This TCR came from a human donor who received a COVID-19 vaccine. V and J are TRBV5-1 and TRBJ1-1, with D perhaps matching TRBD1 (5 bases). DNA of the CDR3: TGCGCCAGCAGCTTGGTACGGGGGGGGAACACTGAAGCTTTCTTT. It encodes CASSLVRGGNTEAFF.